The 19 T cell receptor beta chains below come from one sample, sequenced in a study of Ad26.COV2.S vaccination and SARS-CoV-2 variants. This sample's treatment: around 19 received Ad26.COV2.S at low or high dose, single or two shots; 5 received placebo; per-sample allocation not given. The samples date from day 63 after the first vaccine or placebo injection. Measured with immunoSEQ multiplex PCR; TCRdb has only the in-frame clones, and not every one. The repertoire holds 350,000 to 500,000 clones, with over 75% as singletons. The material sequenced was peripheral blood, taken in a trial of Ad26.COV2.S vaccine versus placebo. The receptors shown here come from a person between 18 and 60 years old who received the Ad26.COV2.S COVID-19 vaccine or a placebo.

The rearrangement uses TRBV27 and TRBJ2-5, with a tentative D call TRBD2 (5 bases). V shed 6 bases and J shed 2 bases, with 10 bases lying between them. Germline V gene data show CDR1 as MNHEY and CDR2 as SMNVEV (reference sequence). The CDR3 totals 13 residues. CDR3 region: CASRRVMQETQYF. DNA of the CDR3: TGTGCCAGCAGGAGGGTTATGCAAGAGACCCAGTACTTC.

The J gene is TRBJ1-4, the V gene TRBV19; D is ambiguous. Germline CDR1 LNHDA, CDR2 SQIVND (reference sequence). V shed 6 bases and J shed 4 bases, with 15 bases lying between them. The CDR3 extends over 15 amino acids. The CDR3 nucleotides read TGTGCCAGTAGGCCAAACGGAGTCCTTAATGAAAAACTGTTTTTT. It codes for CASRPNGVLNEKLFF.

Regarding this clone: At the DNA level, this CDR3 is encoded by other sequences in the same sample as well. This chain connects TRBV3-1 (or the pseudogene TRBV3-2) to TRBJ1-1; D gene uncertain. This CDR3 comprises 13 residues. Germline lookup yields CDR1 LGHDT and CDR2 YNNKEL (reference sequence). Deletions cut 1 base from V and 1 base from J, with 4 bases between. CDR3 residues: CASSQGRNTEAFF. As DNA, the CDR3 is TGTGCCAGCAGCCAAGGGAGGAACACTGAAGCTTTCTTT.

This clone was counted once. Written as DNA, the CDR3 is TGTGCCAGCAGACGAACAGGGGGTCATGAGCAGTTCTTC. This codes for CASRRTGGHEQFF. This chain links TRBV6-5 with TRBJ2-1; 8 bases are shared with TRBD1. The germline gives CDR1 MNHEY, CDR2 SVGAGI. The CDR3 has 13 amino acids. J was trimmed by 8 bases and V by 6 bases; bases with no gene match: 6.

The chain joins TRBV28 to TRBJ2-7, with 10 bases matching TRBD1. V shed 4 bases, J shed 4 bases, and the junction held 10 bases outside the gene matches. The V gene's germline CDR1 is MDHEN and CDR2 SYDVKM. This CDR3 is built from 16 residues. The CDR3 is CASSSYSGQGRYEQYF. CDR3 sequence (DNA): TGTGCCAGCAGTTCTTACTCGGGACAGGGGAGGTACGAGCAGTACTTC. The full variable domain, completed using reference TRBV28 and TRBJ2-7, is DVKVTQSSRYLVKRTGEKVFLECVQDMDHENMFWYRQDPGLGLRLIYFSYDVKMKEKGDIPEGYSVSREKKERFSLILESASTNQTSMYLCASSSYSGQGRYEQYFGPGTRLTVT.

In its sample, this clone was seen once. This chain connects TRBV7-3 to TRBJ2-7; TRBD2 might be the D (6 bases). This CDR3 has 15 amino acids. From germline, CDR1 is SGHTA and CDR2 FQGTGA. V lost 3 bases to trimming and J lost 1 base, with 13 bases between them. The CDR3 sequence: CASSFYSGVSYEQYF. CDR3 in DNA: TGTGCCAGCAGCTTCTATAGCGGAGTGTCCTACGAGCAGTACTTC.

The V gene is TRBV11-2, the J gene TRBJ2-2, with D possibly matching TRBD2 (7 bases). Germline values: CDR1 SGHAT, CDR2 FQNNGV. Trimming pared 3 bases from V and 4 bases from J, leaving 15 bases between. The CDR3 has 16 residues. The CDR3 DNA sequence: TGTGCCAGCAGCTTCCCTGGGAGGGGGTCCACCGGGGAGCTGTTTTTT. This sequence encodes CASSFPGRGSTGELFF.

This rearrangement joins TRBV27 to TRBJ2-1, with TRBD2 as a possible D gene (6 bases). Trimming removed 5 bases from V and 8 bases from J, with 13 bases in between. CDR1 is MNHEY and CDR2 is SMNVEV in the germline V gene (reference sequence). The CDR3 runs 13 residues. The CDR3 here is CASSLGGLDEQFF. The CDR3 bases are TGTGCCAGCAGTCTCGGGGGTTTGGATGAGCAGTTCTTC.

V is TRBV7-6 and J is TRBJ1-4, with D unclear. The V gene's germline CDR1 is SGHVS and CDR2 FNYEAQ. The CDR3 covers 17 residues. Deletions cut 5 bases from V and 5 bases from J, with 21 bases between. The CDR3 coding sequence is TGTGCCAGCAGCCCCCAACGGGCCGATTTTGGGAATGAAAAACTGTTTTTT. Its protein is CASSPQRADFGNEKLFF.

The J gene is TRBJ2-2, the V gene TRBV28, with 15 bases lining up with TRBD2. Germline V CDR1 and CDR2: MDHEN, SYDVKM. V was clipped by 6 bases and J by 6 bases; unmatched bases: 11. The CDR3 sequence is 18 residues long. Here the CDR3 reads CASSSLGLAGGGAGELFF. The DNA of the CDR3 is TGTGCCAGCAGCTCTCTGGGACTAGCGGGAGGCGGGGCCGGGGAGCTGTTTTTT.

This chain uses TRBV5-1 with TRBJ2-3; 8 bases map to TRBD2. V lost 4 bases and J lost 2; bases outside the gene matches: 9. This CDR3 is built from 16 residues. Germline CDR1 is SGHRS and CDR2 is YFSETQ. CDR3 sequence reads: CASSLPVAGYTDTQYF. The DNA of the CDR3 is TGCGCCAGCAGCCTCCCCGTAGCGGGATACACAGATACGCAGTATTTT.

The chain employs TRBV6-5 and TRBJ2-3; D unresolved. Trimming removed 0 bases from V and 3 bases from J, with 13 bases in between. This CDR3 contains 16 residues. The germline V gene has CDR1 MNHEY and CDR2 SVGAGI. CDR3 nucleotides: TGTGCCAGCAGTTACTCGAACCAGCAAAAGACAGATACGCAGTATTTT. Amino acid sequence: CASSYSNQQKTDTQYF.

The rearrangement joins TRBV13 to TRBJ2-7, with 7 positions matching TRBD2. This CDR3 has 15 amino acids. Germline V gene data show CDR1 as PRHDT and CDR2 as FYEKMQ (reference sequence). V gave up 2 bases and J gave up 4 bases; unmatched junction bases: 8. CDR3 coding DNA: TGTGCCAGCAGCTTAACCACGGGAGCGGGGTACGAGCAGTACTTC. Translation: CASSLTTGAGYEQYF.

The rearrangement links TRBV18 to TRBJ2-7; no reliable D call. Trimming stripped 3 bases from V and 5 bases from J, with 11 bases between. This CDR3 has 13 amino acids. The germline CDR1 and CDR2 sequences are KGHSH and LQKENI. CDR3 sequence: CASSPARRDEQYF. The CDR3 DNA follows: TGTGCCAGCTCACCGGCCCGCCGGGACGAGCAGTACTTC.

The chain carries TRBV10-3 and TRBJ2-5; tentative D call: TRBD1 (6 bases). The CDR3 is 16 residues long. The V gene's germline CDR1 is ENHRY and CDR2 SYGVKD. Trimming left V 2 bases short and J 2 bases short, with 15 bases between. This CDR3 is CAISEGILRGQETQYF. The DNA of the CDR3 is TGTGCCATCAGTGAGGGGATCCTGAGGGGGCAAGAGACCCAGTACTTC.

This clone has just a few counts. The DNA of the CDR3 is TGTGCCAGCAGTTACTCAGGGACTAGCGGCTACAATGAGCAGTTCTTC. Its translation is CASSYSGTSGYNEQFF. The rearrangement links TRBV6-5 to TRBJ2-1; 11 bases align to TRBD2. The V gene end was trimmed by 0 bases and the J gene end by 3 bases; junction bases not matched to a gene: 1. The CDR3 is made up of 16 amino acids. Germline CDR1 MNHEY, CDR2 SVGAGI.

The chain employs TRBV10-3 and TRBJ1-2, with D tentatively TRBD1 (6 bases). The length of the CDR3 is 15 residues. Germline V gene data show CDR1 as ENHRY and CDR2 as SYGVKD. The germline V and J ends were trimmed by 2 bases and 4 bases, with 14 bases remaining between them. Here the CDR3 reads CAISETSGTFYGYTF. For the CDR3, the DNA is TGTGCCATCAGTGAGACTTCAGGGACATTCTATGGCTACACCTTC.

The chain joins TRBV5-1 to TRBJ2-7; TRBD1 agrees at 8 bases. This CDR3 is 19 amino acids long. Losses at the gene ends were 2 bases for V and 3 bases for J; bases not matched to a gene: 19. Germline CDR1 reads SGHRS; CDR2 reads YFSETQ. The CDR3 bases are TGCGCCAGCAGCTTCCGACAGGGGACAGAACTTGGCCAAGTCTACGAGCAGTACTTC. Its protein product is CASSFRQGTELGQVYEQYF.

The V gene is TRBV7-9, the J gene TRBJ1-2; TRBD1 might be the D (5 bases). Germline loops: CDR1 SEHNR, CDR2 FQNEAQ (reference sequence). The V end was cut by 5 bases, the J end by 4 bases, with 14 bases between. The CDR3 spans 14 residues. CDR3 loop: CASSRTDRLYGYTF. The CDR3 nucleotides read TGTGCCAGCAGCCGAACCGACAGACTCTATGGCTACACCTTC.